The next 5 T cell receptor beta chains were all read from a single sample in a study of immune cell composition in non-small cell lung cancer. The data were produced by immunoSEQ multiplex PCR, yet TCRdb's version contains in-frame clones alone and is incomplete. The data contain roughly 5,700 clones, about three quarters of them singletons. The sample was lung tumor tissue. These receptors all come from a human donor with non-small cell lung cancer.

This clone was seen a handful of times. J is TRBJ2-7 and V is TRBV28; 11 nucleotides agree with TRBD1. With 5 bases clipped from V and 3 bases from J, the junction kept 3 bases outside the gene matches. This CDR3 spans 14 amino acids. Germline assignment: CDR1 MDHEN and CDR2 SYDVKM. This CDR3 is CASSGTGGDYEQYF. The CDR3 DNA reads TGTGCCAGCAGTGGGACAGGGGGGGACTACGAGCAGTACTTC.

The chain is built from TRBV7-6 and TRBJ2-5, with TRBD2 matching 9 bases. V lost 1 base and J lost 4; bases outside the gene matches: 7. Germline V CDR1 and CDR2: SGHVS, FNYEAQ. The CDR3 extends over 16 amino acids. In DNA form, the CDR3 reads TGTGCCAGCAGCTTAGTAAATAGCGGGGGCGGAGAGACCCAGTACTTC. As protein: CASSLVNSGGGETQYF.

The V gene is TRBV5-1, the J gene TRBJ2-7; maybe TRBD1 (6 bases). The CDR3 consists of 14 residues. Per germline, CDR1 SGHRS and CDR2 YFSETQ. The germline V and J ends were trimmed by 5 bases and 1 base, with 13 bases remaining between them. The CDR3 loop reads CASRLTGQSYEQYF. CDR3 sequence (DNA): TGCGCCAGCAGGTTGACAGGACAATCCTACGAGCAGTACTTC.

This clone was detected once. This chain connects TRBV7-2 to TRBJ1-2; no firm D call. The CDR3 consists of 13 residues. V lost 4 bases and J 6 bases, leaving 12 bases between the germline ends. Per germline, CDR1 SGHTA and CDR2 FQGNSA. CDR3 in amino acids: CASSSRGSHGYTF. In DNA form, the CDR3 reads TGTGCCAGCAGCTCTCGGGGTTCCCATGGCTACACCTTC.

This clone was observed once. This chain connects TRBV7-6 to TRBJ2-7; TRBD2 matches 7 bases. This CDR3 has 17 residues. With 0 bases clipped from V and 4 bases from J, the junction kept 12 bases outside the gene matches. Germline V gene lookup returns CDR1 SGHVS and CDR2 FNYEAQ. CDR3 DNA sequence: TGTGCCAGCAGCTTAGCAGCGGTAGCGGGTCGTTCGTACGAGCAGTACTTC. Translating it yields CASSLAAVAGRSYEQYF.